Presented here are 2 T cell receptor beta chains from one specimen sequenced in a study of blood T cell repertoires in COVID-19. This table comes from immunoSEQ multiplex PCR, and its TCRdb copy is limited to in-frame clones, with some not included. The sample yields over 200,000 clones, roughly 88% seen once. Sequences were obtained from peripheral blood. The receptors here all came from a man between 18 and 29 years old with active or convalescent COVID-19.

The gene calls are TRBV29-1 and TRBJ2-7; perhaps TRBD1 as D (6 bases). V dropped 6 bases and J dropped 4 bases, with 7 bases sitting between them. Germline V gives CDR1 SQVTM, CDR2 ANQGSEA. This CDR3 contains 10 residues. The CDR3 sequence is CSVRGYEQYF. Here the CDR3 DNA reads TGCAGCGTGAGGGGGTACGAGCAGTACTTC.

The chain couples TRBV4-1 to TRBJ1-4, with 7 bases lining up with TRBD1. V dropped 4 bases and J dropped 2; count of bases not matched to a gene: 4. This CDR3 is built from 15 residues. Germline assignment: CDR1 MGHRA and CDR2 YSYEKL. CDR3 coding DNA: TGCGCCAGCAGCCTGACAGGGCGGACTAATGAAAAACTGTTTTTT. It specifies CASSLTGRTNEKLFF.